This is a list of T cell receptor beta chains from one sample in a study of blood T cell repertoires in COVID-19. Some clones are missing from TCRdb's copy, which holds only in-frame ones; the method was immunoSEQ multiplex PCR. This repertoire shows 96,000 or so clones, roughly 81% found once; its top ten account for approximately 4.6%. Sequenced sample: peripheral blood. These receptors all stem from a man older than 75 with COVID-19, enrolled during active disease. Both conserved end residues are part of each CDR3. A D gene is named only where the DNA matches it firmly. For some rows the clone size is stated as once, few or many, or as a class when expanded; others skip it.

J	D	size	V	CDR3	DNA
TRBJ2-5	TRBD2	NA	TRBV19	CASSLWTSGSRETQYF	TGTGCCAGTAGCCTCTGGACTAGCGGGAGTCGGGAGACCCAGTACTTC
TRBJ1-2	NA	NA	TRBV18	CASSLEMQTRTRYGYTF	TGTGCCAGCTCCCTTGAAATGCAGACTCGTACCCGCTATGGCTACACCTTC
TRBJ2-1	TRBD2	NA	TRBV5-5	CASLKSGIDNEQFF	TGTGCCAGCCTGAAAAGCGGGATAGACAATGAGCAGTTCTTC
TRBJ2-2	NA	NA	TRBV7-2	CASSLAIAGELFF	TGTGCCAGCAGCTTAGCGATAGCCGGGGAGCTGTTTTTT
TRBJ2-1	TRBD1	few	TRBV2	CASSGQGFAYNEQFF	TGTGCCAGCAGTGGACAGGGGTTCGCCTACAATGAGCAGTTCTTC
TRBJ2-7	NA	NA	TRBV28	CASKSTGFYEQYF	TGTGCCAGCAAGTCCACAGGCTTCTACGAGCAGTACTTC
TRBJ1-2	NA	NA	TRBV9	CASSVDPGLSYGYTF	TGTGCCAGCAGCGTAGACCCAGGGCTTAGCTATGGCTACACCTTC
TRBJ1-2	NA	NA	TRBV7-2	CASSSDSNYGYTF	TGTGCCAGCAGCTCAGACAGTAACTATGGCTACACCTTC
TRBJ1-1	TRBD1	few	TRBV7-8	CASSLETTGVGTEAFF	TGTGCCAGCAGCTTAGAAACGACAGGGGTTGGCACTGAAGCTTTCTTT
TRBJ1-6	NA	NA	TRBV25-1	CASSEWTTQGSPLHF	TGTGCCAGCAGTGAATGGACAACCCAAGGTTCACCCCTCCACTTT
TRBJ1-1	TRBD1	NA	TRBV19	CASSPTGINTEAFF	TGTGCCAGTAGCCCGACAGGGATTAACACTGAAGCTTTCTTT
TRBJ1-1	NA	NA	TRBV28	CASRRMNTEAFF	TGTGCCAGCAGGCGGATGAACACTGAAGCTTTCTTT
TRBJ1-1	NA	NA	TRBV29-1	CSVERQGNTEAFF	TGCAGCGTTGAACGGCAGGGTAACACTGAAGCTTTCTTT
TRBJ1-5	TRBD1	NA	TRBV27	CASSSRTGRYSNQPQHF	TGTGCCAGCAGTTCTAGGACAGGAAGGTATAGCAATCAGCCCCAGCATTTT
TRBJ1-5	TRBD1	NA	TRBV23-1	CASSRGQGDCNQPQHF	TGCGCCAGCAGTCGCGGACAGGGTGATTGCAATCAGCCCCAGCATTTT
TRBJ1-6	TRBD1	few	TRBV7-2	CASSLSPSGGNSPLHF	TGTGCCAGCAGCTTAAGTCCGTCAGGGGGGAATTCACCCCTCCACTTT
TRBJ2-7	NA	NA	TRBV5-5	CASSLGPSGRGILYEQYF	TGTGCCAGCAGCTTGGGCCCTTCTGGCAGGGGCATTTTGTACGAGCAGTACTTC
TRBJ1-5	TRBD1	NA	TRBV19	CASSITGTGFRVSNQPQHF	TGTGCCAGTAGTATAACCGGGACAGGGTTTCGGGTGAGCAATCAGCCCCAGCATTTT
TRBJ2-2	NA	NA	TRBV4-3	CASSQDRLPTGELFF	TGCGCCAGCAGCCAAGACAGGCTTCCCACCGGGGAGCTGTTTTTT
TRBJ2-1	NA	NA	TRBV19	CASSIRSNEQFF	TGTGCCAGTAGTATTAGAAGTAATGAGCAGTTCTTC
TRBJ1-1	TRBD1	once	TRBV19	CASSFQTGRAFF	TGTGCCAGTAGCTTCCAGACAGGGCGTGCTTTCTTT
TRBJ2-1	NA	few	TRBV19	CASSNRNYNEQFF	TGTGCCAGTAGCAACAGGAACTACAATGAGCAGTTCTTC
TRBJ1-5	NA	NA	TRBV5-6	CASSGGPHGPDNQPQHF	TGTGCCAGCAGCGGGGGCCCTCACGGCCCCGACAATCAGCCCCAGCATTTT
TRBJ1-1	NA	NA	TRBV5-4	CASSLLQNAGRTEAFF	TGTGCCAGCAGCTTGCTCCAAAACGCAGGTAGGACTGAAGCTTTCTTT
TRBJ1-1	NA	NA	TRBV7-2	CASSRAGTQNTEAFF	TGTGCCAGCAGCCGGGCCGGGACACAGAACACTGAAGCTTTCTTT
TRBJ1-1	TRBD1	NA	TRBV13	CASRFRPVGQGNPEAFF	TGTGCCAGCAGATTTCGCCCCGTGGGACAGGGTAACCCTGAAGCTTTCTTT
TRBJ1-1	NA	NA	TRBV19	CASRGVGGSTEAFF	TGTGCCAGTAGGGGGGTCGGGGGAAGCACTGAAGCTTTCTTT
TRBJ2-5	TRBD2	NA	TRBV6-5	CASRPAGGAETQYF	TGTGCCAGCAGGCCAGCGGGAGGGGCGGAGACCCAGTACTTC
TRBJ1-2	TRBD1	NA	TRBV13	CASRDHGTGGYGYTF	TGTGCCAGCAGGGATCACGGGACAGGGGGCTATGGCTACACCTTC
TRBJ1-2	NA	NA	TRBV10-3	CAISDAVAEANYGYTF	TGTGCCATCAGTGACGCGGTGGCAGAAGCTAACTATGGCTACACCTTC
TRBJ2-5	NA	NA	TRBV2	CASSEARTTQETQYF	TGTGCCAGCAGTGAAGCGAGGACTACCCAAGAGACCCAGTACTTC
TRBJ1-2	NA	NA	TRBV11-3	CASSSLPRRLHVLWGYTF	TGTGCCAGCAGCTCCCTACCCCGAAGACTCCACGTACTTTGGGGCTACACCTTC
TRBJ2-3	TRBD2	NA	TRBV5-1	CASSWRGDSDTQYF	TGCGCCAGCAGTTGGCGGGGGGATTCGGATACGCAGTATTTT
TRBJ1-5	NA	once	TRBV29-1	CSVGRGPNQPQHF	TGCAGCGTTGGCAGGGGCCCCAATCAGCCCCAGCATTTT
TRBJ2-1	NA	NA	TRBV10-3	CASRKRGQGQNEQFF	TGTGCCAGCCGTAAACGAGGTCAGGGTCAGAATGAGCAGTTCTTC
TRBJ1-3	TRBD1	NA	TRBV29-1	CSAGTGAGNTIYF	TGCAGCGCAGGGACAGGGGCGGGAAACACCATATATTTT
TRBJ1-1	NA	NA	TRBV5-8	CASSLRGGLNTEAFF	TGTGCCAGCAGCCTACGAGGAGGGCTGAACACTGAAGCTTTCTTT
TRBJ1-6	TRBD1	NA	TRBV28	CASSSGDRFSPLHF	TGTGCCAGCAGTTCCGGGGACAGATTTTCACCCCTCCACTTT
TRBJ1-2	TRBD1	NA	TRBV7-9	CASSPRQGWDYGYTF	TGTGCCAGCAGCCCCCGACAGGGGTGGGACTATGGCTACACCTTC
TRBJ1-4	NA	once	TRBV20-1	CSASWREKLFF	TGCAGTGCTAGTTGGCGGGAAAAACTGTTTTTT
TRBJ2-1	NA	NA	TRBV5-5	CASSLGGESEQFF	TGTGCCAGCAGCTTGGGCGGGGAGTCTGAGCAGTTCTTC
TRBJ2-3	TRBD2	NA	TRBV7-3	CASSFGLATDTQYF	TGTGCCAGCAGCTTCGGACTAGCAACAGATACGCAGTATTTT
TRBJ2-7	NA	NA	TRBV11-2	CATAISYEQYF	TGTGCCACAGCGATCTCCTACGAGCAGTACTTC
TRBJ1-1	TRBD1	NA	TRBV6-5	CASSWTGATEAFF	TGTGCCAGCAGTTGGACAGGGGCCACTGAAGCTTTCTTT
TRBJ2-1	TRBD1	NA	TRBV27	CASSLRQGAFYEQFF	TGTGCCAGCAGTCTCCGACAGGGGGCGTTCTATGAGCAGTTCTTC
TRBJ1-2	NA	NA	TRBV30	CAWSVGGDNGYTF	TGTGCCTGGAGTGTAGGAGGCGATAATGGCTACACCTTC
TRBJ1-5	NA	NA	TRBV5-5	CASSFGTNNNQPQHF	TGTGCCAGCAGCTTCGGGACTAATAACAATCAGCCCCAGCATTTT
TRBJ1-3	NA	NA	TRBV19	CASSWGQGNTIYF	TGTGCCAGTAGTTGGGGACAAGGAAACACCATATATTTT
TRBJ2-7	TRBD2	NA	TRBV6-1	CASSGNPEGGRSTSYEQYF	TGTGCCAGCAGTGGGAACCCTGAAGGCGGGAGGTCGACCTCCTACGAGCAGTACTTC
TRBJ2-1	TRBD2	NA	TRBV5-5	CASSTLAGAFNEQFF	TGTGCCAGCAGCACACTAGCGGGGGCATTCAATGAGCAGTTCTTC
TRBJ1-6	TRBD1	NA	TRBV3-1/TRBV3-2	CASSQGQGQGASYNSPLHF	TGTGCCAGCAGCCAAGGCCAGGGGCAGGGGGCCTCCTATAATTCACCCCTCCACTTT
TRBJ2-1	NA	NA	TRBV4-3	CASSQAIGGNNEQFF	TGCGCCAGCAGCCAAGCCATCGGGGGAAACAATGAGCAGTTCTTC
TRBJ2-3	NA	few	TRBV5-1	CASSLVGGYTDTQYF	TGCGCCAGCAGCTTGGTTGGGGGCTACACAGATACGCAGTATTTT
TRBJ1-2	NA	NA	TRBV9	CASSVTVGLAYGYTF	TGTGCCAGCAGCGTAACCGTTGGGCTCGCCTATGGCTACACCTTC
TRBJ1-2	TRBD1	NA	TRBV15	CATSNRGLGYGYTF	TGTGCCACCAGCAACAGGGGGCTCGGCTATGGCTACACCTTC
TRBJ1-6	TRBD1	NA	TRBV7-2	CASREQGRDSPLHF	TGTGCCAGCAGGGAACAGGGGCGGGACTCACCCCTCCACTTT
TRBJ2-1	TRBD2	NA	TRBV28	CASSLGASGRRSYNEQFF	TGTGCCAGCAGTTTAGGGGCTAGCGGGAGGAGGTCCTACAATGAGCAGTTCTTC
TRBJ2-7	NA	once	TRBV3-1/TRBV3-2	CASSQEAGGWAYEQYF	TGTGCCAGCAGCCAAGAGGCCGGCGGATGGGCCTACGAGCAGTACTTC
TRBJ2-7	NA	once	TRBV7-2	CASSLGTAKYEQYF	TGTGCCAGCAGCTTAGGGACAGCAAAATACGAGCAGTACTTC
TRBJ2-5	TRBD1	NA	TRBV5-1	CASSVTGGRETQYF	TGCGCCAGCAGCGTGACAGGGGGGCGAGAGACCCAGTACTTC